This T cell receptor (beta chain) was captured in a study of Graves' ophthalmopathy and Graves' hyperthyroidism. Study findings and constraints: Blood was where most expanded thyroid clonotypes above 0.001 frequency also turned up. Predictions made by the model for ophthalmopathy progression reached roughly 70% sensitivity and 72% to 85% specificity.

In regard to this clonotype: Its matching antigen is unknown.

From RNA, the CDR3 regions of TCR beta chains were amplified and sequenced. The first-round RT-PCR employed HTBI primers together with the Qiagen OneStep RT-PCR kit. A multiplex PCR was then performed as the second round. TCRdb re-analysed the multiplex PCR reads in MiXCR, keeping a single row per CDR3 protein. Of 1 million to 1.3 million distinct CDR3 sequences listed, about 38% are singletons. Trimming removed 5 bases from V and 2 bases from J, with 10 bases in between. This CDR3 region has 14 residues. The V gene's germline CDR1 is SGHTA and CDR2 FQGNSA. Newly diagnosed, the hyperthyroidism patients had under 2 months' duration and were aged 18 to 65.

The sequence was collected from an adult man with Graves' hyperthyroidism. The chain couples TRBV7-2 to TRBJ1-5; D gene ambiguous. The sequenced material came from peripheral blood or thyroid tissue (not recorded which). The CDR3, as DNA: TGTGCCAGCAGCGTTGTAATAGGCAATCAGCCCCAGCATTTT. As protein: CASSVVIGNQPQHF.